Shown below are 17 T cell receptor beta chains from a single sample sequenced in a study of metastatic and nonmetastatic thyroid tumors (dated by TCRdb to the early 2020s). The library was prepared using PCR. Sequencing took place on an Illumina HiSeq 4000. TCRdb reanalyzed the raw reads on its own, using fastp at Q25 for trimming and MiXCR for clone calling, and kept in-frame beta chains. The table for this sample lists 15,000 to 25,000 clones; roughly 25% of them were counted only once. Of the sample, roughly 3.5% is held by the ten largest clones. Before undergoing thyroid surgery, none of the patients had been given any kind of treatment. Sequenced material: blood. The receptors originated from a male donor with papillary thyroid cancer or a benign thyroid nodule (not recorded which). Some clones in this sample may be carry-over from other donors' samples.

The table lists this clone with a few counts. The chain carries TRBV28 and TRBJ2-2, with D possibly called TRBD1 or TRBD2 (5 bases each). This CDR3 is built from 14 residues. The germline V gene encodes CDR1 MDHEN and CDR2 SYDVKM. V lost 6 bases and J lost 2, with 10 bases in between. The CDR3 DNA reads TGTGCCAGCAGGCACGGGACCAACACCGGGGAGCTGTTTTTT. Protein product: CASRHGTNTGELFF.

For this clone: A junction boundary mismatches the germline segment, possibly from a read error. This CDR3 is CSSCQGFSGNTRYF. The CDR3 DNA is TGTTCCAGCTGCCAAGGATTCTCTGGAAACACCAGATATTTT. The genes are TRBV28 and TRBJ1-3; unclear D gene. The CDR3 sequence is 14 residues long. Germline-derived CDR1 and CDR2 are MDHEN and SYDVKM.

This clone came up many times. This may be a read error: a much more frequent sequence differs by one nucleotide. The genes are TRBV18 and TRBJ1-3; no clear D gene. The CDR3 is made up of 13 amino acids. Germline CDR1 and CDR2: KGHSH and LQKENI. CDR3: CAGSRGTGNTIYF. The DNA of the CDR3 is TGTGCCGGCTCACGGGGAACTGGAAACACCATATATTTT.

The gene calls are TRBV28 and TRBJ2-5; possible D gene TRBD1, 6 bases. The ends were cut back, 3 bases at V and 4 bases at J, with 18 bases in the middle. CDR1 MDHEN and CDR2 SYDVKM come from the germline V gene. This CDR3 region has 16 residues. The CDR3 region is CASSLEDRFPRETQYF. For the CDR3, the DNA is TGTGCCAGCAGTTTGGAGGACAGATTTCCACGAGAGACCCAGTACTTC.

This clone was detected a few times. This chain joins TRBV2 and TRBJ1-1; D is undetermined. The CDR3 totals 15 residues. Trimming removed 9 bases at V and 1 base at J, with 18 bases between. Germline CDR1 and CDR2: SNHLY and FYNNEI. The CDR3 reads CASITGFRENTEAFF. CDR3 sequence (DNA): TGTGCCAGTATCACCGGTTTTCGGGAGAACACTGAAGCTTTCTTT.

This clone has a handful of counts. The chain combines TRBV27 with TRBJ1-2; D remains ambiguous. The germline V gene has CDR1 MNHEY and CDR2 SMNVEV (reference sequence). This CDR3 has 14 amino acids. The V gene lost 8 bases and the J gene lost 8 bases, with 21 bases spanning the gap. In DNA form, the CDR3 reads TGTGCCAGCGCCCGGACGGATCCCAAGAGGGGCTACACCTTC. As protein: CASARTDPKRGYTF.

In its sample, this clone was seen a few times. The rearrangement links TRBV11-3 to TRBJ2-5, with 7 bases matching TRBD2. V shed 0 bases and J 2 bases; nucleotides not matched to a gene: 3. Germline V CDR1 and CDR2: SGHNT, YENEEA. CDR3 length equals 15 residues. CDR3 protein: CASSLDGGGQETQYF. In DNA, the CDR3 is TGTGCCAGCAGCTTAGATGGGGGAGGGCAAGAGACCCAGTACTTC.

This chain links TRBV5-1 with TRBJ1-1; D possibly corresponds to TRBD1 (5 bases). CDR3 size: 15 residues. Germline V gene lookup returns CDR1 SGHRS and CDR2 YFSETQ. Between the trimmed V and J ends, which lost 0 bases and 5 bases, there was a span of 14 bases. CDR3 loop: CASSLDSGSWTEAFF. The CDR3 DNA sequence: TGCGCCAGCAGCTTGGACTCAGGGAGTTGGACTGAAGCTTTCTTT. The variable domain in full, completed from reference TRBV5-1 and TRBJ1-1, reads KAGVTQTPRYLIKTRGQQVTLSCSPISGHRSVSWYQQTPGQGLQFLFEYFSETQRNKGNFPGRFSGRQFSNSRSEMNVSTLELGDSALYLCASSLDSGSWTEAFFGQGTRLTVV.

This sequence joins TRBV19 and TRBJ2-7; 7 bases are a match to TRBD1. The V gene end was trimmed by 6 bases and the J gene end by 3 bases; junction bases not matched to a gene: 5. CDR1 and CDR2 from the germline V gene are LNHDA and SQIVND (reference sequence). The CDR3 spans 13 residues. As DNA, the CDR3 is TGTGCCAGTAGAAAACAGGGGTTCTACGAGCAGTACTTC. Encoded protein: CASRKQGFYEQYF.

V usage is TRBV20-1 and J usage is TRBJ1-2; D is perhaps TRBD1 (6 bases). Germline V CDR1 and CDR2: DFQATT, SNEGSKA (reference sequence). The ends were cut back, 4 bases at V and 2 bases at J, with 11 bases in the middle. The CDR3 extends over 13 amino acids. CDR3 nucleotides: TGCAGTGCTATCGGACAGAGAAACTATGGCTACACCTTC. Residues: CSAIGQRNYGYTF.

V and J are TRBV5-6 and TRBJ1-2; a weak D match, TRBD1 (5 bases). Trimming took off 4 bases at V and 4 bases at J, with 14 bases between the two ends. CDR1 and CDR2 (germline): SGHDT, YYEEEE. This CDR3 contains 14 residues. DNA of the CDR3: TGTGCCAGCAGCCTGGGGGTTACGGGCTATGGCTACACCTTC. Its translation is CASSLGVTGYGYTF.

This clone was seen ten or more times. The CDR3 bases are TGTGCCAGCAGCTTACTGCGGGGGGGCCGGGGTGAGCAGTTCTTC. Protein: CASSLLRGGRGEQFF. The chain has TRBV7-2 and TRBJ2-1; 9 nucleotides agree with TRBD2. CDR3 length: 15 residues. Germline CDR1 reads SGHTA; CDR2 reads FQGNSA. The V and J ends lost 2 bases and 9 bases, in that order; junction bases with no gene match: 8.

The rearrangement uses TRBV5-1 and TRBJ2-3; 9 bases agree with TRBD2. Germline CDR1 and CDR2: SGHRS and YFSETQ. CDR3 size: 16 residues. J gave up 4 bases and V 4 bases, and 10 bases lay outside the gene matches. The CDR3 DNA reads TGCGCCAGCAGCCGGGGCGGGGGGGGCTTAGCAGATACGCAGTATTTT. It encodes CASSRGGGGLADTQYF.

This clone was recorded a few times. The chain couples TRBV11-3 to TRBJ1-1; no reliable D call. The CDR3 consists of 13 residues. Germline CDR1 is SGHNT and CDR2 is YENEEA. Between the trimmed V and J ends, which lost 1 base and 8 bases, there was a span of 11 bases. The CDR3 here is CASSLGAYGEAFF. The CDR3 coding sequence is TGTGCCAGCAGCTTAGGAGCCTACGGGGAAGCTTTCTTT.

The rearrangement links TRBV15 to TRBJ2-4; no reliable D call. The germline gives CDR1 LNHNV, CDR2 YYDKDF (reference sequence). V lost 5 bases and J 1 base, leaving 15 bases between the germline ends. This CDR3 has 16 amino acids. The CDR3 DNA reads TGTGCCACCAGCCCAGTGGGCATATCCGCCAAAAACATTCAGTACTTC. Its protein is CATSPVGISAKNIQYF.

This clone was counted ten times or more. This chain connects TRBV29-1 to TRBJ1-1; the D is unclear. Trimming stripped 5 bases from V and 5 bases from J, with 12 bases between. CDR3 length equals 12 residues. Germline-derived CDR1 and CDR2 are SQVTM and ANQGSEA. CDR3 in amino acids: CSVRSGATEAFF. For the CDR3, the DNA is TGCAGCGTTCGGTCCGGAGCGACTGAAGCTTTCTTT.

This clone was counted many times. The J gene is TRBJ2-7, the V gene TRBV7-8, with 9 bases identical to TRBD1. The CDR3 length is 13 residues. Trimming at V came to 5 bases and at J to 4 bases, leaving 3 bases not matched to a gene. Germline assignment: CDR1 SGHVS and CDR2 FQNEAQ. The CDR3 DNA sequence: TGTGCCAGCAGCGGGGACAGGGCTTACGAGCAGTACTTC. Amino acids: CASSGDRAYEQYF. Supplemented by reference TRBV7-8 and TRBJ2-7, the full variable domain reads GAGVSQSPRYKVAKRGQDVALRCDPISGHVSLFWYQQALGQGPEFLTYFQNEAQLDKSGLPSDRFFAERPEGSVSTLKIQRTQQEDSAVYLCASSGDRAYEQYFGPGTRLTVT.